Below are 14 T cell receptor beta chains sequenced from a single sample in a study of shared T cell receptors in the human thymus. Method: immunoSEQ multiplex PCR; TCRdb's copy keeps in-frame clones and lacks some. The sample contains hundreds of thousands of clones, 88% of which appear only once. These records were also assigned to another study, of human thymus T cells.

The sample comprised thymocytes. The receptors shown here come from a boy under two years old with a congenital heart defect.

The rearrangement joins TRBV5-1 to TRBJ2-1; 8 bases are shared with TRBD2. V shed 5 bases and J 7 bases; nucleotides not matched to a gene: 8. Germline loops: CDR1 SGHRS, CDR2 YFSETQ. The length of the CDR3 is 14 residues. The CDR3 sequence is CASRSRTSWNEQFF. DNA for the CDR3: TGCGCCAGCAGATCTAGGACTAGCTGGAATGAGCAGTTCTTC.

This clone was found a few times. The CDR3 loop is CASSGQGTSGNTIYF. CDR3 coding DNA: TGTGCCAGCTCAGGACAGGGCACCTCTGGAAACACCATATATTTT. The chain has TRBV18 and TRBJ1-3; 8 bases align to TRBD1. This CDR3 has 15 amino acids. The germline V gene encodes CDR1 KGHSH and CDR2 LQKENI. The trim removed 5 bases at V and 0 bases at J, leaving 3 bases unmatched.

Only a few counts were recorded for this clone. The V call is TRBV5-1, the J call TRBJ2-7; a possible D gene is TRBD2 (5 bases). Germline values: CDR1 SGHRS, CDR2 YFSETQ. V was cut by 3 bases and J by 3 bases, with 19 bases left in between. The CDR3 is 16 residues long. The DNA of the CDR3 is TGCGCCAGCAGCTCCCCCCGTGAGGGTAGGGACTACGAGCAGTACTTC. Protein: CASSSPREGRDYEQYF.

Written as DNA, the CDR3 is TGTGCCATCACCCCGGAGCTAGCGCGAGACACCGGGGAGCTGTTTTTT. Protein sequence: CAITPELARDTGELFF. The chain carries TRBV10-3 and TRBJ2-2; D is possibly TRBD2 (6 bases). Germline lookup yields CDR1 ENHRY and CDR2 SYGVKD. V was trimmed by 7 bases and J by 3 bases, leaving 18 bases between them. CDR3 length equals 16 residues.

The chain joins TRBV5-4 to TRBJ1-1, with D uncertain. The CDR3 runs to 16 residues. Trimming took off 0 bases at V and 2 bases at J, with 14 bases between the two ends. Germline values: CDR1 SGHNT, CDR2 YYREEE (reference sequence). CDR3 loop: CASSLVVAWRNTEAFF. CDR3 in DNA: TGTGCCAGCAGCTTGGTCGTGGCTTGGAGAAACACTGAAGCTTTCTTT.

This clone occurred once. CDR3 bases: TGTGCCAGTAGTATAGTGGCAGGGACAGGGAACCAAGAGACCCAGTACTTC. Encoded protein: CASSIVAGTGNQETQYF. The gene calls are TRBV19 and TRBJ2-5, with TRBD1 matching over 9 bases. This CDR3 has 17 amino acids. The germline V gene encodes CDR1 LNHDA and CDR2 SQIVND (reference sequence). The trim removed 1 base at V and 0 bases at J, leaving 6 bases unmatched.

Regarding this clone: A read error may account for a junction end that differs from germline. The chain has TRBV6-5 and TRBJ2-7, with TRBD2 matching over 14 bases. The CDR3 runs 15 residues. CDR1 is MNHEY and CDR2 is SVGAGI in the germline V gene. CDR3 in amino acids: CAGRGGTSGSNEQYF. For the CDR3, the DNA is TGTGCCGGCAGGGGAGGGACTAGCGGGAGTAACGAGCAGTACTTC.

The genes are TRBV5-1 and TRBJ2-1; TRBD2 agrees at 10 bases. The CDR3 runs to 16 residues. CDR1 and CDR2 from the germline V gene are SGHRS and YFSETQ. The V and J ends lost 4 bases and 3 bases, in that order; junction bases with no gene match: 7. CDR3 region: CASSPRGTSDYNEQFF. The CDR3, as DNA: TGCGCCAGCAGCCCCCGCGGGACTAGCGACTACAATGAGCAGTTCTTC.

This chain joins TRBV11-2 and TRBJ2-3; the D is unclear. Trimming left V 0 bases short and J 4 bases short, with 20 bases between. Germline CDR1 reads SGHAT; CDR2 reads FQNNGV. The CDR3 extends over 18 amino acids. The CDR3 sequence is CASSLDPSPEEHADTQYF. The CDR3 DNA is TGTGCCAGCAGCTTAGATCCTTCGCCCGAAGAGCACGCAGATACGCAGTATTTT.

The gene calls are TRBV7-3 and TRBJ2-1; 8 nucleotides align to TRBD2. Germline CDR1 reads SGHTA; CDR2 reads FQGTGA. The ends lost 7 bases at V and 6 bases at J; junction bases unmatched: 8. The CDR3 extends over 14 amino acids. CDR3 protein: CASTQTAGVNEQFF. CDR3 in DNA: TGTGCCAGCACCCAGACAGCGGGAGTCAATGAGCAGTTCTTC.

The chain has TRBV2 and TRBJ2-1; 9 nucleotides match TRBD2. The CDR3 extends over 15 amino acids. The germline CDR1 and CDR2 sequences are SNHLY and FYNNEI. V shed 3 bases and J 3 bases; nucleotides not matched to a gene: 3. CDR3 region: CASSEWTSVYNEQFF. The CDR3 region has the DNA TGTGCCAGCAGTGAGTGGACTAGCGTCTACAATGAGCAGTTCTTC.

The rearrangement uses TRBV6-5 and TRBJ2-7; D possibly corresponds to TRBD1 (5 bases). CDR3 size: 12 residues. CDR1 is MNHEY, CDR2 SVGAGI, per germline. Trimming took 0 bases from V and 5 from J, leaving 5 bases between them. For the CDR3, the DNA is TGTGCCAGCAGTTACTCGGGGCACGAGCAGTACTTC. Amino acids: CASSYSGHEQYF.

This sequence joins TRBV27 and TRBJ2-5; the match to TRBD2 covers 11 bases. The V gene end was trimmed by 8 bases and the J gene end by 4 bases; junction bases not matched to a gene: 9. This CDR3 is built from 15 residues. Germline V gives CDR1 MNHEY, CDR2 SMNVEV (reference sequence). The CDR3 sequence: CASLHSSGRRETQYF. CDR3 sequence (DNA): TGTGCCAGCCTTCATTCTAGCGGGAGGCGAGAGACCCAGTACTTC.

The genes are TRBV18 and TRBJ1-5; D not resolved. This CDR3 has 14 residues. CDR1 KGHSH and CDR2 LQKENI come from the germline V gene. Trimming took off 2 bases at V and 7 bases at J, with 12 bases between the two ends. DNA of the CDR3: TGTGCCAGCTCACCATGGTTTGGCGGGCAGCCCCAGCATTTT. This sequence encodes CASSPWFGGQPQHF.